This TCR beta chain is from a study of CD8+ T cells in alopecia areata. Overall study findings and caveats: Affected lesional scalp, above all in alopecia totalis/universalis, was more clonal than normal scalp.

From PBMCs, CD4+ and CD8+ T cells were sorted. Once RNA had been extracted, it was reverse transcribed into cDNA to act as the sequencing template. This table comes from immunoSEQ multiplex PCR, and its TCRdb copy is limited to in-frame clones, with some not included. The sample lists about 150,000 clones; roughly 50% were seen once. A remark on this clone: Its target is not known.

The receptor was isolated from a human donor with alopecia areata. Here the sequenced sample was CD4+ T cells sorted from blood, taken at week 0.

CDR3 protein: CSPSGNEQFF. The CDR3 region has the DNA TGCAGCCCTTCAGGCAATGAGCAGTTCTTC. The V call is TRBV29-1, the J call TRBJ2-1; D unresolved. V was clipped by 8 bases and J by 6 bases, with 8 bases between them. The CDR3 spans 10 residues. Looked up from germline, CDR1 is SQVTM and CDR2 is ANQGSEA.